A single sample is the source of the 22 T cell receptor beta chains below, sequenced in a study of blood T cell repertoires in COVID-19. The table came from immunoSEQ multiplex PCR; TCRdb's copy has only in-frame clones and leaves some out. The sample yields around 300,000 clones, 86% seen once. Sequenced sample: peripheral blood. These receptors came from a woman in her thirties with active or convalescent COVID-19.

The table lists this clone with a few counts. This chain uses TRBV6-5 with TRBJ1-1, with D maybe TRBD1 (6 bases). The germline V gene encodes CDR1 MNHEY and CDR2 SVGAGI. The CDR3 is 13 amino acids. Between the trimmed V and J ends, which lost 7 bases and 1 base, there was a span of 10 bases. The CDR3 coding sequence is TGTGCCAGCAAGCTAGGGGGGAACACTGAAGCTTTCTTT. This gives the protein CASKLGGNTEAFF.

CDR3 in DNA: TGTGCCAGCAGTAGCGGGACGGTAGATGGCTACACCTTC. This sequence encodes CASSSGTVDGYTF. The chain carries TRBV6-5 and TRBJ1-2; tentative D call: TRBD1 (5 bases). The CDR3 length is 13 residues. From germline, CDR1 is MNHEY and CDR2 SVGAGI. V lost 5 bases and J lost 6, with 13 bases in between.

This sequence joins TRBV7-2 and TRBJ2-7; D may be TRBD1 (5 bases). Germline lookup yields CDR1 SGHTA and CDR2 FQGNSA. This CDR3 contains 15 residues. Trimming removed 3 bases at V and 0 bases at J, with 12 bases between. The CDR3 DNA sequence: TGTGCCAGCAGCTTGGCAGGGAAGAGCTCCTACGAGCAGTACTTC. Residues: CASSLAGKSSYEQYF. The full variable domain, completed using reference TRBV7-2 and TRBJ2-7, is GAGVSQSPSNKVTEKGKDVELRCDPISGHTALYWYRQSLGQGLEFLIYFQGNSAPDKSGLPSDRFSAERTGGSVSTLTIQRTQQEDSAVYLCASSLAGKSSYEQYFGPGTRLTVT.

The V call is TRBV7-9, the J call TRBJ1-1, with a tentative D call TRBD1 (6 bases). This CDR3 contains 12 residues. CDR1 and CDR2 from the germline V gene are SEHNR and FQNEAQ (reference sequence). The ends were cut back, 6 bases at V and 4 bases at J, with 9 bases in the middle. CDR3 in DNA: TGTGCCAGCAGGTTGGGGGCCACTGAAGCTTTCTTT. Its protein product is CASRLGATEAFF.

The V call is TRBV5-4, the J call TRBJ1-2, with 7 bases identical to TRBD1. Germline V gives CDR1 SGHNT, CDR2 YYREEE (reference sequence). The CDR3 runs to 14 residues. Trimming cost V 1 base and J 5 bases; bases outside gene matches: 5. CDR3 bases: TGTGCCAGCAGCTTGACAGGGGAGTGGTATGGCTACACCTTC. Encoded protein: CASSLTGEWYGYTF.

The CDR3 reads CASSPDRGLAGNTIYF. The CDR3 nucleotides are TGTGCCAGCTCACCGGACAGGGGGCTAGCTGGAAACACCATATATTTT. The V and J genes are TRBV18 and TRBJ1-3, with 11 bases lining up with TRBD1. The germline V gene has CDR1 KGHSH and CDR2 LQKENI. This CDR3 comprises 16 residues. The junction had 3 bases not matched to a gene; V was cut back by 3 bases and J by 2 bases.

The rearrangement links TRBV6-1 to TRBJ1-5; the D is unclear. This CDR3 is 14 amino acids long. Trimming cost V 2 bases and J 3 bases, with 8 bases left between them. Per germline, CDR1 MNHNS and CDR2 SASEGT. This CDR3 reads CASSERGPNQPQHF. The CDR3 DNA reads TGTGCCAGCAGTGAACGTGGGCCCAATCAGCCCCAGCATTTT.

There are a few counts of this clone. The J gene is TRBJ2-2, the V gene TRBV12-3 or TRBV12-4, with D maybe TRBD1 (7 bases). Deletions cut 6 bases from V and 12 bases from J, with 17 bases between. This CDR3 has 13 amino acids. The CDR3 DNA sequence: TGTGCCAGCAGGACGACAGGGACTGGTCAGCTGTTTTTT. It translates to CASRTTGTGQLFF.

This chain connects TRBV29-1 to TRBJ1-1; the D gene is possibly TRBD1 (6 bases). The CDR3 is made up of 12 amino acids. V lost 6 bases to trimming and J lost 0 bases, with 8 bases between them. Germline V gives CDR1 SQVTM, CDR2 ANQGSEA. The CDR3 is CSVGQMNTEAFF. DNA of the CDR3: TGCAGCGTAGGACAGATGAACACTGAAGCTTTCTTT.

This clone has a single count. The chain combines TRBV4-1 with TRBJ2-1; 10 positions agree with TRBD2. The V gene's germline CDR1 is MGHRA and CDR2 YSYEKL. Germline trimming cut 1 base from V and 3 bases from J; bases unmatched to any gene: 0. The CDR3 is made up of 15 amino acids. The CDR3 protein is CASSQGTSGYNEQFF. CDR3 bases: TGCGCCAGCAGCCAAGGGACTAGCGGCTACAATGAGCAGTTCTTC.

The chain recombines TRBV6-2 or TRBV6-3 with TRBJ2-7, with D tentatively TRBD2 (6 bases). In germline, CDR1 is MNHEY, CDR2 SVGEGT. The CDR3 has 17 amino acids. V lost 2 bases to trimming and J lost 5 bases, with 22 bases between them. The CDR3 is CASSYDPSAGLVHEQYF. The DNA of the CDR3 is TGTGCCAGCAGTTACGACCCTAGCGCGGGGCTCGTCCACGAGCAGTACTTC.

This clone was observed a handful of times. The chain links TRBV6-2 or TRBV6-3 to TRBJ2-5, with D perhaps matching TRBD2 (5 bases). Germline assignment: CDR1 MNHEY and CDR2 SVGEGT. V was cut by 3 bases and J by 2 bases, with 13 bases left in between. This CDR3 spans 15 amino acids. The CDR3, as DNA: TGTGCCAGCAGTTATAGTAGCGCGATACAAGAGACCCAGTACTTC. Protein product: CASSYSSAIQETQYF.

This chain links TRBV4-3 with TRBJ1-1; D is ambiguous. Per germline, CDR1 LGHNA and CDR2 YSLEER. Trimming stripped 4 bases from V and 6 bases from J, with 15 bases between. The length of the CDR3 is 14 residues. The CDR3 DNA is TGCGCCAGCAGCCGAACTACCGCCGGCCCTGAAGCTTTCTTT. This codes for CASSRTTAGPEAFF.

The sample holds a few counts of this clone. The chain employs TRBV14 and TRBJ2-3, with TRBD2 identical over 8 bases. V was pared by 3 bases and J by 2 bases, with 7 bases of the junction left unmatched. This CDR3 contains 16 residues. Germline lookup yields CDR1 SGHDN and CDR2 FVKESK. The CDR3 sequence: CASSQGLGGSTDTQYF. CDR3 DNA sequence: TGTGCCAGCAGCCAGGGACTAGGAGGGTCCACAGATACGCAGTATTTT.

The chain joins TRBV9 to TRBJ2-3, with a possible D match to TRBD2 (6 bases). CDR1 is SGDLS, CDR2 YYNGEE, per germline. The CDR3 sequence is 15 residues long. Trimming took off 4 bases at V and 3 bases at J, with 15 bases between the two ends. This CDR3 reads CASSTRLGGTDTQYF. The CDR3 region has the DNA TGTGCCAGCAGCACTCGACTAGGAGGAACAGATACGCAGTATTTT.

The rearrangement joins TRBV11-3 to TRBJ2-1; D is uncertain. Per the germline V gene, CDR1 is SGHNT and CDR2 is YENEEA. The CDR3 is made up of 11 amino acids. The V end was cut by 1 base, the J end by 10 bases, with 5 bases between. CDR3 residues: CASSLGTEQFF. For the CDR3, the DNA is TGTGCCAGCAGCTTAGGAACAGAGCAGTTCTTC.

In this sample, this clone turned up once. The rearrangement uses TRBV27 and TRBJ1-1; 9 positions match TRBD1. CDR3 size: 14 residues. J lost 4 bases, V lost 6 bases, and 6 bases had no gene match. Germline V gives CDR1 MNHEY, CDR2 SMNVEV (reference sequence). In DNA form, the CDR3 reads TGTGCCAGCAGGACACAGGGGGCCGGCACTGAAGCTTTCTTT. It specifies CASRTQGAGTEAFF.

Only one count was recorded for this clone. This chain connects TRBV6-5 to TRBJ2-1, with TRBD2 matching 8 bases. V lost 4 bases, J lost 9 bases, and 14 bases stayed unmatched. Germline V gives CDR1 MNHEY, CDR2 SVGAGI. The CDR3 runs 16 residues. CDR3 DNA: TGTGCCAGCAGTTCCCCCGGGACTAGGTCTAAGGGTGAGCAGTTCTTC. This codes for CASSSPGTRSKGEQFF.

V usage is TRBV20-1 and J usage is TRBJ1-2; no firm D call. Germline values: CDR1 DFQATT, CDR2 SNEGSKA (reference sequence). Trimming left V 3 bases short and J 7 bases short, with 21 bases between. There are 15 residues in the CDR3. CDR3 protein: CSASLFREGFGGYTF. CDR3 sequence (DNA): TGCAGTGCTAGTCTCTTCCGCGAGGGATTTGGTGGCTACACCTTC.

This clone was counted a few times. This rearrangement joins TRBV28 to TRBJ1-2; a weak D match, TRBD1 (6 bases). V dropped 3 bases and J dropped 3 bases, with 11 bases sitting between them. CDR3 length equals 14 residues. The germline V gene has CDR1 MDHEN and CDR2 SYDVKM. The chain's CDR3 is CASSFTSGDYGYTF. The CDR3 DNA is TGTGCCAGCAGTTTTACTTCAGGGGACTATGGCTACACCTTC.

This chain joins TRBV6-2 or TRBV6-3 and TRBJ1-5, with D tentatively TRBD1 (6 bases). The CDR3 sequence is 13 residues long. CDR1 is MNHEY and CDR2 is SVGEGT in the germline V gene. Trimming pared 6 bases from V and 10 bases from J, leaving 16 bases between. CDR3: CASSTGSRGPQHF. Here the CDR3 DNA reads TGTGCCAGCAGCACAGGGTCGCGTGGACCCCAGCATTTT.

The J gene is TRBJ2-1, the V gene TRBV5-8, with 10 bases that match TRBD2. The ends lost 0 bases at V and 10 bases at J; junction bases unmatched: 13. The germline V gene has CDR1 SGHTS and CDR2 YDEGEE. The CDR3 runs 17 residues. In nucleotides, the CDR3 is TGTGCCAGCAGCTTGGATCTTACCAGCGGGGGGGCCGGGGAGCAGTTCTTC. As protein: CASSLDLTSGGAGEQFF.